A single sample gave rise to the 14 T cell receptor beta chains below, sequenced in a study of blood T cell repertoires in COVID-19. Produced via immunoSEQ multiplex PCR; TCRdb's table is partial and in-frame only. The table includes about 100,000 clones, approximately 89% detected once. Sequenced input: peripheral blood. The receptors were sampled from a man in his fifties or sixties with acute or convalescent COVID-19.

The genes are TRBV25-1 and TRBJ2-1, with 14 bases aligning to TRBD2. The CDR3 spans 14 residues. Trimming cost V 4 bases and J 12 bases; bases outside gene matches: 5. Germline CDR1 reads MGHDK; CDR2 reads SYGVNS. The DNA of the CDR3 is TGTGCCAGCAGTGCGGGACTAGCGGGAGAGGGGCAGTTCTTC. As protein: CASSAGLAGEGQFF.

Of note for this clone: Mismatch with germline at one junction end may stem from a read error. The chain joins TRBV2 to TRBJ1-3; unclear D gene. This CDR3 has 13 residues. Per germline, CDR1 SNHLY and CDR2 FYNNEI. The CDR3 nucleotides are TGTGCCAGCAGTGAAGCTGGGAGGCCGGGAATTTTTTTT. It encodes CASSEAGRPGIFF.

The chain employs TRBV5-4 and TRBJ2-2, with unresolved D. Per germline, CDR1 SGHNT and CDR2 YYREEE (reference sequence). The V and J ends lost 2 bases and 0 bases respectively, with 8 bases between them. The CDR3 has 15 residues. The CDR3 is CASSLNLANTGELFF. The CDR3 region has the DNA TGTGCCAGCAGCTTAAATTTAGCGAACACCGGGGAGCTGTTTTTT.

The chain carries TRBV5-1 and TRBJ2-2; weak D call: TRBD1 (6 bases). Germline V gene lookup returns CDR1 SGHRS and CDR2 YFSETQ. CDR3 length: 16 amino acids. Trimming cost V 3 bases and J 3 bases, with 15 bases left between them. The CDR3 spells CASSSGASFDTGELFF. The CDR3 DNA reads TGCGCCAGCAGCTCAGGGGCTAGTTTTGACACCGGGGAGCTGTTTTTT. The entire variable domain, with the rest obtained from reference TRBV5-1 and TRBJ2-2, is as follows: KAGVTQTPRYLIKTRGQQVTLSCSPISGHRSVSWYQQTPGQGLQFLFEYFSETQRNKGNFPGRFSGRQFSNSRSEMNVSTLELGDSALYLCASSSGASFDTGELFFGEGSRLTVL.

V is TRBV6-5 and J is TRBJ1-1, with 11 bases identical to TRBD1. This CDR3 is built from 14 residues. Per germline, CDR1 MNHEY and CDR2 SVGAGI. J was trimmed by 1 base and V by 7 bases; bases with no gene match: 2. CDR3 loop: CASTGTGGNTEAFF. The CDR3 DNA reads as TGTGCCAGCACCGGGACAGGGGGGAACACTGAAGCTTTCTTT.

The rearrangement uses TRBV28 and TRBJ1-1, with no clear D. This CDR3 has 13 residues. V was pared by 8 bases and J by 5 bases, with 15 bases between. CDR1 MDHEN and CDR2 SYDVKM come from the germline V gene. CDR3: CASGEGGRTEAFF. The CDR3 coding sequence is TGTGCCAGCGGGGAGGGCGGTAGAACTGAAGCTTTCTTT.

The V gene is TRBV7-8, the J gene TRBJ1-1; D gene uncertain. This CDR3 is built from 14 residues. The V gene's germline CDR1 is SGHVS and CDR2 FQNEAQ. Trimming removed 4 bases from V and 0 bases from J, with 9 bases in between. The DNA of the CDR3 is TGTGCCAGCAGCTCCGGACTGCTGAACACTGAAGCTTTCTTT. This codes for CASSSGLLNTEAFF.

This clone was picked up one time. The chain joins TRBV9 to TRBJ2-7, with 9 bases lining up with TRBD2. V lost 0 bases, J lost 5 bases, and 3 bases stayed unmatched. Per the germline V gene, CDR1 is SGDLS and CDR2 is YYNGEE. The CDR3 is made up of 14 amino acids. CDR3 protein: CASSVDPSGNEQYF. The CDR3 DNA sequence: TGTGCCAGCAGCGTAGACCCTAGCGGGAACGAGCAGTACTTC.

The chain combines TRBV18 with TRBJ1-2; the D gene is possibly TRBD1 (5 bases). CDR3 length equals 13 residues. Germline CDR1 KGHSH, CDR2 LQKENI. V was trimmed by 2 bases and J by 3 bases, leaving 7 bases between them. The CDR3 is CASSPGADYGYTF. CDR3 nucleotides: TGTGCCAGCTCACCAGGGGCGGACTATGGCTACACCTTC.

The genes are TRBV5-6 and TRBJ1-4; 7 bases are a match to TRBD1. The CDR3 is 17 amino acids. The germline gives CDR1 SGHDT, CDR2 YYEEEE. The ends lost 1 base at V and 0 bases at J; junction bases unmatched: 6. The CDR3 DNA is TGTGCCAGCAGCTTGAGACAGGGCGTTGCAACTAATGAAAAACTGTTTTTT. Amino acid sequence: CASSLRQGVATNEKLFF. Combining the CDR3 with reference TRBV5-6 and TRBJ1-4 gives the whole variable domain DAGVTQSPTHLIKTRGQQVTLRCSPKSGHDTVSWYQQALGQGPQFIFQYYEEEERQRGNFPDRFSGHQFPNYSSELNVNALLLGDSALYLCASSLRQGVATNEKLFFGSGTQLSVL.

The CDR3 is CASSLWGGRYEQYF. CDR3 DNA sequence: TGTGCCAGCAGTTTATGGGGCGGGAGGTACGAGCAGTACTTC. The J gene is TRBJ2-7, the V gene TRBV27; TRBD2 agrees at 8 bases. Germline loops: CDR1 MNHEY, CDR2 SMNVEV (reference sequence). The CDR3 has 14 residues. Germline trimming cut 1 base from V and 4 bases from J; bases unmatched to any gene: 3.

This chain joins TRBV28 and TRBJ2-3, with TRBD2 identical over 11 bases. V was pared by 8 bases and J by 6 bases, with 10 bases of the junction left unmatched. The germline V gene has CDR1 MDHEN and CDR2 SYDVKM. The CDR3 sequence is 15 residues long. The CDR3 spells CASGPLAGAGDTQYF. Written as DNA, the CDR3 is TGTGCCAGCGGACCACTAGCGGGAGCAGGGGATACGCAGTATTTT.

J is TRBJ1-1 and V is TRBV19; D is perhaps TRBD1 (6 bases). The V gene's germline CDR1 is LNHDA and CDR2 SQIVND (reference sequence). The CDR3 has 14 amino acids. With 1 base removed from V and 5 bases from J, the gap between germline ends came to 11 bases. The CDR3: CASSIGRGKTEAFF. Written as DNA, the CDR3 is TGTGCCAGTAGTATAGGCAGGGGTAAAACTGAAGCTTTCTTT.

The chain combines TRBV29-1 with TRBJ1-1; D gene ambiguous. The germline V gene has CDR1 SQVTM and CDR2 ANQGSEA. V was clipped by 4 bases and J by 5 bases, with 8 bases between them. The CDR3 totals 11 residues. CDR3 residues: CSVGGGTEAFF. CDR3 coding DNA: TGCAGCGTTGGGGGAGGGACTGAAGCTTTCTTT.